Here is one T cell receptor beta chain with its context. The antigen remains unidentified. This specimen comes from a study of cytomegalovirus exposure and HLA in healthy donors. Study-level information: Findings of an earlier analysis included over 95 million unique TCR beta sequences from some 200 million T cells.

The PCR employed 60 Vbeta primers together with 13 Jbeta primers. The assay was immunoSEQ multiplex PCR, and TCRdb's table has in-frame clones only and misses some. The sample has 100,000 or so clones, 65% to 90% seen once. The CDR3 contains 14 residues. V dropped 3 bases and J dropped 9 bases, with 15 bases sitting between them. Germline V gene sequence: CDR1 SNHLY, CDR2 FYNNEI. Study findings and constraints: In vitro data verified a few CMV-associated chains as specific for CMV antigens.

The TCR sequence derives from a young woman in good health and CMV-seronegative. The chain employs TRBV2 and TRBJ2-1; D call uncertain. Sequenced input: PBMCs. As DNA, the CDR3 is TGTGCCAGCAGTGACAGGCTCTGGTTAGGTGAGCAGTTCTTC. Its protein product is CASSDRLWLGEQFF.